These T cell receptor beta chains were read from a single sample in a study of cytomegalovirus exposure and HLA in healthy donors. TCRdb keeps only in-frame clones here, not all; method: immunoSEQ multiplex PCR. The table shows 90,000 to 110,000 clones, with over 70% occurring only once. The source material was PBMCs. The receptors were gathered from a young man in good health and CMV-seronegative. Both conserved end residues are part of each CDR3. A D gene is named only where the DNA matches it firmly. The size of a clone is reported for some rows only, either as once, few or many, or as a class for expanded clones.

d_call j_call clone_size v_call cdr3_aa cdr3_nt
TRBD1 TRBJ2-7 NA TRBV5-1 CASSPTGTDYEQYF TGCGCCAGCAGCCCCACCGGGACAGACTACGAGCAGTACTTC
NA TRBJ1-5 NA TRBV7-8 CASSLNGLIGESSNQPQHF TGTGCCAGCAGCTTAAACGGTTTGATCGGGGAGTCTAGCAATCAGCCCCAGCATTTT
NA TRBJ2-2 NA TRBV5-1 CASSLPSASKAGELFF TGCGCCAGCAGCTTGCCTTCCGCTAGCAAGGCCGGGGAGCTGTTTTTT
NA TRBJ1-1 NA TRBV18 CASSPNRRSMNTEAFF TGTGCCAGCTCACCTAACAGGAGATCCATGAACACTGAAGCTTTCTTT
NA TRBJ1-3 few TRBV6-5 CASRRGSGNTIYF TGTGCCAGCAGAAGGGGGTCTGGAAACACCATATATTTT
TRBD1 TRBJ1-4 NA TRBV5-1 CASSFGTGFEKLFF TGCGCCAGCAGCTTTGGGACAGGGTTTGAAAAACTGTTTTTT
TRBD2 TRBJ2-7 NA TRBV18 CASSRAGFGNEQYF TGTGCCAGCTCACGAGCGGGATTTGGGAACGAGCAGTACTTC
TRBD2 TRBJ2-1 NA TRBV18 CASSSLAASSYNEQFF TGTGCCAGCTCCAGCCTAGCGGCGAGCTCCTACAATGAGCAGTTCTTC
TRBD1 TRBJ1-1 NA TRBV2 CASQGQPNTEAFF TGTGCCAGCCAGGGACAGCCGAACACTGAAGCTTTCTTT
TRBD2 TRBJ2-1 NA TRBV19 CASSTGTSGVNEQFF TGTGCCAGTAGTACAGGGACTAGCGGGGTCAATGAGCAGTTCTTC
NA TRBJ1-1 NA TRBV7-6 CASSASNMNTEAFF TGTGCCAGCAGCGCATCGAACATGAACACTGAAGCTTTCTTT
NA TRBJ2-2 NA TRBV11-2 CASSSSGSANTGELFF TGTGCCAGCAGCTCGTCCGGGAGCGCGAACACCGGGGAGCTGTTTTTT
NA TRBJ1-2 once TRBV7-9 CASSSIWTVNYGYTF TGTGCCAGCAGCTCGATTTGGACAGTTAACTATGGCTACACCTTC
NA TRBJ2-3 NA TRBV19 CASSTPPDTQYF TGTGCCAGTAGTACCCCTCCTGATACGCAGTATTTT
NA TRBJ1-6 NA TRBV6-6 CASTPETGYNSPLHF TGTGCCAGCACCCCTGAGACAGGTTATAATTCACCCCTCCACTTT
TRBD1 TRBJ1-1 NA TRBV29-1 CSVVTGQLATEAFF TGCAGCGTTGTGACGGGACAGTTGGCCACTGAAGCTTTCTTT
TRBD2 TRBJ2-1 NA TRBV4-2 CASSRFTSGSVDEQFF TGTGCCAGCAGCCGTTTCACTAGCGGGAGTGTCGATGAGCAGTTCTTC
TRBD1 TRBJ1-5 NA TRBV6-5 CASSSFRDRNNQPQHF TGTGCCAGCAGTTCCTTCCGGGACAGAAACAATCAGCCCCAGCATTTT